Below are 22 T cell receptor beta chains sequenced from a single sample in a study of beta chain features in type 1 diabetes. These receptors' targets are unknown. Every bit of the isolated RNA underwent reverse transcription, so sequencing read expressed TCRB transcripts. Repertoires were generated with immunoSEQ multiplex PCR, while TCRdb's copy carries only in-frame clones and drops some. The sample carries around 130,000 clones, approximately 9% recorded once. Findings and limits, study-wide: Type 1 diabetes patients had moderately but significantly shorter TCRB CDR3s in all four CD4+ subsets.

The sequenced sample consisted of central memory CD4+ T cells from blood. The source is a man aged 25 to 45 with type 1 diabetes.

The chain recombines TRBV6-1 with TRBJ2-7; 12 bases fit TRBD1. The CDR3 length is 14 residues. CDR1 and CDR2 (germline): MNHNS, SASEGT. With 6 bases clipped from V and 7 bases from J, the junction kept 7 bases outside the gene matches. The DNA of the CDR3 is TGTGCCAGCAGCCCGGGACAGGGGGCGCAGGAGCAGTACTTC. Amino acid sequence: CASSPGQGAQEQYF.

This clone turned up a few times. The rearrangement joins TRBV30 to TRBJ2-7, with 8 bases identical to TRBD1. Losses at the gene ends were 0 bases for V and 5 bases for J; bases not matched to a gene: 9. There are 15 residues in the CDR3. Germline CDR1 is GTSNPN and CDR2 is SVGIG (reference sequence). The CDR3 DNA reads TGTGCCTGGAGTGTGACAGGGGCGTATAGTCACGAGCAGTACTTC. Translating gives CAWSVTGAYSHEQYF.

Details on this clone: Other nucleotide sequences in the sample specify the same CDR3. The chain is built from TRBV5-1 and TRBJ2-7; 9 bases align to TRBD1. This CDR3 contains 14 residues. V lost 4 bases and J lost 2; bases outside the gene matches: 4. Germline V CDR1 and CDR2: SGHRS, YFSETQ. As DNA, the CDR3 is TGCGCCAGCAGCGTGGGACAGGGTACCTACGAGCAGTACTTC. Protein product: CASSVGQGTYEQYF.

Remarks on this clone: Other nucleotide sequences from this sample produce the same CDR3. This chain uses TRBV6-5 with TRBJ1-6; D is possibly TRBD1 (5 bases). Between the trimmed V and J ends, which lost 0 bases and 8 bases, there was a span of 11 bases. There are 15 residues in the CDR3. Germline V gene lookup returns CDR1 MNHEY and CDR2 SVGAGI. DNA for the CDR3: TGTGCCAGCAGTTACTCGAGGCAGGGCGATTCACCCCTCCACTTT. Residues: CASSYSRQGDSPLHF.

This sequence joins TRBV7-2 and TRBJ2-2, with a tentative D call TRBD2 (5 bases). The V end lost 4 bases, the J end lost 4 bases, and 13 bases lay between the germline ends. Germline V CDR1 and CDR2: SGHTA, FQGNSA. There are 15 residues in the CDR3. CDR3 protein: CASSSAKRFTGELFF. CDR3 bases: TGTGCCAGCAGCTCCGCCAAGCGGTTCACCGGGGAGCTGTTTTTT.

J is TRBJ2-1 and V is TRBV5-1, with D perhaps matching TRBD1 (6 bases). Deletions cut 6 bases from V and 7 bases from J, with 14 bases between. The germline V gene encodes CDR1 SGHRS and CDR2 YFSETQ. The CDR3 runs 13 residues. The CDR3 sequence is CASIGQNTNEQFF. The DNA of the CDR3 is TGCGCCAGCATTGGACAGAATACGAATGAGCAGTTCTTC. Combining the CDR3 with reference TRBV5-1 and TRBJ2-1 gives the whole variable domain KAGVTQTPRYLIKTRGQQVTLSCSPISGHRSVSWYQQTPGQGLQFLFEYFSETQRNKGNFPGRFSGRQFSNSRSEMNVSTLELGDSALYLCASIGQNTNEQFFGPGTRLTVL.

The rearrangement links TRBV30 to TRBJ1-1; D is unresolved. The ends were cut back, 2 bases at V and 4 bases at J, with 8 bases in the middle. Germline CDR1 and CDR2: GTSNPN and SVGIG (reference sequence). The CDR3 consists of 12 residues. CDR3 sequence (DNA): TGTGCCTGGAGTAAGTGGGCCACTGAAGCTTTCTTT. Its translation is CAWSKWATEAFF.

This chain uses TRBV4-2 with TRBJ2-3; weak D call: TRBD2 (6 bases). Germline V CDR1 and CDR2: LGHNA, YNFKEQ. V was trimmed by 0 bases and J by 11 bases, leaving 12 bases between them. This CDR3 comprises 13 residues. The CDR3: CASSQEAGSGQYF. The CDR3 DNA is TGTGCCAGCAGCCAAGAGGCGGGGTCTGGGCAGTATTTT.

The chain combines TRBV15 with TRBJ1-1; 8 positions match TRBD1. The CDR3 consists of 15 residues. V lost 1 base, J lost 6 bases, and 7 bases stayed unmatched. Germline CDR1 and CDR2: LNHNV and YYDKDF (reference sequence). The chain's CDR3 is CATSRGAGGMAEAFF. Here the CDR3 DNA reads TGTGCCACCAGCAGAGGGGCAGGGGGCATGGCTGAAGCTTTCTTT.

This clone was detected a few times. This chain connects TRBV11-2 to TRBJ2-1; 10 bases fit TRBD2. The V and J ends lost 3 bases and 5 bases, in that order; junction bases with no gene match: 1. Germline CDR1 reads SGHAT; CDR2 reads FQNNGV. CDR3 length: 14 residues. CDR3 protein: CASSFTSGDNEQFF. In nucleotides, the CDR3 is TGTGCCAGCAGCTTTACTAGCGGGGACAATGAGCAGTTCTTC. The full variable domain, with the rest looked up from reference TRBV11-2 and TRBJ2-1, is EAGVAQSPRYKIIEKRQSVAFWCNPISGHATLYWYQQILGQGPKLLIQFQNNGVVDDSQLPKDRFSAERLKGVDSTLKIQPAKLEDSAVYLCASSFTSGDNEQFFGPGTRLTVL.

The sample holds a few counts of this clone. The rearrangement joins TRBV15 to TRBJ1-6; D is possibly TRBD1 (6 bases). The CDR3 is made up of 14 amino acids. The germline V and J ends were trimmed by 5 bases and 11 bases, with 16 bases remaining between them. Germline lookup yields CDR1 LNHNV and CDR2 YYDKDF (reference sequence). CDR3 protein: CATSSRTEGAPLHF. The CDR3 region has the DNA TGTGCCACCAGCTCTCGAACTGAGGGGGCACCCCTCCACTTT.

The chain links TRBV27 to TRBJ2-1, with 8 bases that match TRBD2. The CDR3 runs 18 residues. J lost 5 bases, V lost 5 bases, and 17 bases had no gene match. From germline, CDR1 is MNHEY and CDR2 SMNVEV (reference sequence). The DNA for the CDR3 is TGTGCCAGCAGTCTGAACACGTACGGGGGGGCCAGGAACAATGAGCAGTTCTTC. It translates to CASSLNTYGGARNNEQFF.

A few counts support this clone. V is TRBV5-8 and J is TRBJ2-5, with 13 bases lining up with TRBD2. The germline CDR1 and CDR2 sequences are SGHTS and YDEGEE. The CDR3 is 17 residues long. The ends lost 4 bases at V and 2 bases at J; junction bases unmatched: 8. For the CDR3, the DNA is TGTGCCAGCAGCAGGGGGACTAGCGGGACCTTACAAGAGACCCAGTACTTC. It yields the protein CASSRGTSGTLQETQYF.

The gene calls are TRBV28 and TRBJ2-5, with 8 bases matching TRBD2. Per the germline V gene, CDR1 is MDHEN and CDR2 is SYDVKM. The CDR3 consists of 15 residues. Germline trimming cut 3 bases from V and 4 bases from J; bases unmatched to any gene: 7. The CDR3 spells CASSFLAGGGETQYF. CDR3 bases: TGTGCCAGCAGTTTCCTTGCGGGGGGCGGAGAGACCCAGTACTTC.

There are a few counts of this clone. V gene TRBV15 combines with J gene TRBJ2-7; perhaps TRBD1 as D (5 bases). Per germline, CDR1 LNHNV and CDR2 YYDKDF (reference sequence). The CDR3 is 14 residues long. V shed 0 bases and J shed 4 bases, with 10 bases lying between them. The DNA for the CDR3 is TGTGCCACCAGCAGAGATAGGACAAGTTACGAGCAGTACTTC. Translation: CATSRDRTSYEQYF.

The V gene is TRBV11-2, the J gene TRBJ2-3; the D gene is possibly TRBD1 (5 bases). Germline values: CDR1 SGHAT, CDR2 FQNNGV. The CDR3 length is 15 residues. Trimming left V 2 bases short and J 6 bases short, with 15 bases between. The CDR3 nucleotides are TGTGCCAGCAGCTTAAATACCTATCAGGGCGATACGCAGTATTTT. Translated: CASSLNTYQGDTQYF.

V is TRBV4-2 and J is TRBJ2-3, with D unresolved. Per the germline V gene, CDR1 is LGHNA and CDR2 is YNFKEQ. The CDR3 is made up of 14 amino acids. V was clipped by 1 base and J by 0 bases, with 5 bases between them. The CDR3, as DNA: TGTGCCAGCAGCCAAGGAGGAAGCACAGATACGCAGTATTTT. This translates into CASSQGGSTDTQYF.

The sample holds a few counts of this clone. The CDR3 bases are TGTGCCAGTAGTACACAGGGGAGTGATGGCTACACCTTC. Encoded protein: CASSTQGSDGYTF. The chain joins TRBV19 to TRBJ1-2, with TRBD1 matching over 7 bases. This CDR3 contains 13 residues. V was clipped by 4 bases and J by 6 bases; unmatched bases: 5. Germline V gives CDR1 LNHDA, CDR2 SQIVND (reference sequence). Together with reference TRBV19 and TRBJ1-2, the CDR3 gives the full variable domain: DGGITQSPKYLFRKEGQNVTLSCEQNLNHDAMYWYRQDPGQGLRLIYYSQIVNDFQKGDIAEGYSVSREKKESFPLTVTSAQKNPTAFYLCASSTQGSDGYTFGSGTRLTVV.

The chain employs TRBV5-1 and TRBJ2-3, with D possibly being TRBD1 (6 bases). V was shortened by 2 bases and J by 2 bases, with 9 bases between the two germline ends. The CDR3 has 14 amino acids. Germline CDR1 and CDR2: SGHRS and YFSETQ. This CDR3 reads CASSFGDNTDTQYF. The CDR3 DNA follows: TGCGCCAGCAGCTTCGGGGACAACACAGATACGCAGTATTTT.

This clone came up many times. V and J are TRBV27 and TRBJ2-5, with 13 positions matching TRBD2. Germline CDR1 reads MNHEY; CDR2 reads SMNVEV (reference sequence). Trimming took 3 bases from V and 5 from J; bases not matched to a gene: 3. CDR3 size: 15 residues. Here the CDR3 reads CASSLGLAGRETQYF. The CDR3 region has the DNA TGTGCCAGCAGTTTGGGACTAGCGGGGAGGGAGACCCAGTACTTC.

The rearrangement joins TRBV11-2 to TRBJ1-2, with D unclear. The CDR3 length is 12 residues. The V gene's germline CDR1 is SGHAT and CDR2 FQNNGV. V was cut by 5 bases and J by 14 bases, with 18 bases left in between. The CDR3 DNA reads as TGTGCCAGCAGCCAAGATATGGAGTATAGGACCTTC. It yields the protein CASSQDMEYRTF.

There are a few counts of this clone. The CDR3 DNA is TGTGCCAGCAGTGTCGGACAGGATGAAAAACTGTTTTTT. It yields the protein CASSVGQDEKLFF. The rearrangement uses TRBV6-5 and TRBJ1-4; TRBD1 matches 7 bases. Germline trimming cut 5 bases from V and 6 bases from J; bases unmatched to any gene: 3. Germline V CDR1 and CDR2: MNHEY, SVGAGI. CDR3 length: 13 amino acids.